These 30 T cell receptor beta chains came from one sample sequenced in a study of CD8 T cells in ankylosing spondylitis. TCRdb ran MiXCR on the 5' RACE reads and lists one entry per CDR3 protein. The table has 150,000 to 200,000 distinct CDR3 sequences, roughly a third seen once. The sample taken for sequencing was synovial fluid, either unsorted or a sorted T cell fraction (not recorded which). These receptors were collected from a male donor with ankylosing spondylitis.

This clonotype was counted between two and nine times. The chain has TRBV4-2 and TRBJ2-3, with D unresolved. The CDR3 is 14 amino acids. The germline CDR1 and CDR2 sequences are LGHNA and YNFKEQ. V was shortened by 0 bases and J by 8 bases, with 12 bases between the two germline ends. The CDR3 nucleotides read TGTGCCAGCAGCCAAGAAGTTACGACGGGTACGCAGTATTTT. Amino acid sequence: CASSQEVTTGTQYF.

V gene TRBV28 combines with J gene TRBJ1-1, with 7 positions matching TRBD1. Trimming removed 8 bases from V and 11 bases from J; junction bases left unmatched: 11. Germline V lookup: CDR1 MDHEN, CDR2 SYDVKM. The CDR3 length is 12 residues. The CDR3 bases are TGTGCCAGCTCCCGAGGGGGCAGGAATGCTTTCTTT. It yields the protein CASSRGGRNAFF.

The table lists this clonotype with a few counts. The rearrangement uses TRBV12-3 or TRBV12-4 and TRBJ1-2, with TRBD1 as a possible D gene (6 bases). CDR3 size: 14 residues. V was clipped by 6 bases and J by 4 bases, with 15 bases between them. The CDR3 bases are TGTGCCAGCAGACAAATACAGGGCTCCTATGGCTACACCTTC. Translation: CASRQIQGSYGYTF.

This clonotype has at least ten counts. J is TRBJ2-5 and V is TRBV7-7; 8 bases are a match to TRBD2. CDR1 and CDR2 from the germline V gene are SSHAT and FNYEAQ (reference sequence). This CDR3 is built from 16 residues. With V trimmed by 1 base and J by 1 base, 5 bases remained unmatched. DNA of the CDR3: TGTGCCAGCAGCTTAGGCTTTGCGGGGGGCCAAGAGACCCAGTACTTC. Its translation: CASSLGFAGGQETQYF.

Ten or more counts support this clonotype. The rearrangement joins TRBV28 to TRBJ2-1; a weak D match, TRBD2 (5 bases). V lost 4 bases and J lost 2, with 12 bases in between. The CDR3 length is 15 residues. Germline V lookup: CDR1 MDHEN, CDR2 SYDVKM. The CDR3 here is CASSYRDWTYNEQFF. Here the CDR3 DNA reads TGTGCCAGCAGTTACCGGGATTGGACCTACAATGAGCAGTTCTTC.

The sample holds many counts of this clonotype. The chain carries TRBV5-6 and TRBJ2-5; TRBD2 matches 11 bases. V dropped 3 bases and J dropped 1; count of bases not matched to a gene: 11. The CDR3 spans 18 residues. CDR1 and CDR2 (germline): SGHDT, YYEEEE. CDR3 in amino acids: CASSSSRLAGGIQETQYF. Here the CDR3 DNA reads TGTGCCAGCAGCTCCTCCCGGCTAGCGGGGGGTATCCAAGAGACCCAGTACTTC.

The genes are TRBV20-1 and TRBJ1-1, with TRBD1 as a possible D gene (6 bases). This CDR3 has 12 residues. Trimming removed 0 bases at V and 7 bases at J, with 9 bases between. In germline, CDR1 is DFQATT, CDR2 SNEGSKA (reference sequence). The CDR3 reads CSAREGGVEAFF. For the CDR3, the DNA is TGCAGTGCTAGAGAAGGGGGAGTTGAAGCTTTCTTT.

The chain links TRBV28 to TRBJ2-5; D could derive from TRBD1 or TRBD2 (5 bases each). This CDR3 contains 16 residues. The germline V and J ends were trimmed by 6 bases and 1 base, with 18 bases remaining between them. The V gene's germline CDR1 is MDHEN and CDR2 SYDVKM. Written as DNA, the CDR3 is TGTGCCAGCAGCCCTCCCGGGGCCCACATCCAAGAGACCCAGTACTTC. This sequence encodes CASSPPGAHIQETQYF.

This clonotype appeared many times. The chain has TRBV5-6 and TRBJ1-1, with D maybe TRBD1 (6 bases). Per the germline V gene, CDR1 is SGHDT and CDR2 is YYEEEE. V lost 3 bases and J 7 bases, leaving 16 bases between the germline ends. This CDR3 has 14 residues. The CDR3 loop reads CASSSFWDTSEAFF. CDR3 DNA sequence: TGTGCCAGCAGCTCGTTTTGGGACACCAGTGAAGCTTTCTTT.

The genes are TRBV7-2 and TRBJ2-1, with D possibly TRBD2 on 6 matching bases. Germline assignment: CDR1 SGHTA and CDR2 FQGNSA. Trimming removed 3 bases from V and 11 bases from J, with 17 bases in between. The CDR3 sequence is 14 residues long. CDR3 protein: CASSFGGANPKQFF. The CDR3 nucleotides read TGTGCCAGCAGCTTCGGAGGGGCCAACCCCAAGCAGTTCTTC.

This clonotype has ten or more counts. The chain joins TRBV29-1 to TRBJ1-1; weak D call: TRBD1 (6 bases). Trimming pared 4 bases from V and 9 bases from J, leaving 18 bases between. The germline V gene encodes CDR1 SQVTM and CDR2 ANQGSEA. CDR3 length equals 13 residues. The CDR3 nucleotides are TGCAGCGTTGCACAGGGAGGTTCCCCTCAAGCTTTCTTT. Translating gives CSVAQGGSPQAFF.

This clonotype was counted between two and nine times. This rearrangement joins TRBV30 to TRBJ2-1, with D possibly TRBD1 on 6 matching bases. The CDR3 sequence is 13 residues long. The V and J ends lost 5 bases and 6 bases respectively, with 14 bases between them. Germline values: CDR1 GTSNPN, CDR2 SVGIG (reference sequence). CDR3 DNA: TGTGCCTGGGCCCTAGGACAGCGCAATGAGCAGTTCTTC. It specifies CAWALGQRNEQFF.

This chain uses TRBV20-1 with TRBJ1-2, with D unresolved. Trimming pared 0 bases from V and 2 bases from J, leaving 22 bases between. Per germline, CDR1 DFQATT and CDR2 SNEGSKA (reference sequence). The CDR3 has 18 residues. The CDR3 loop is CSAREPARAHSQNYGYTF. CDR3 DNA sequence: TGCAGTGCTAGAGAACCGGCGCGGGCCCACTCACAAAACTATGGCTACACCTTC.

This clonotype was picked up many times. The chain has TRBV20-1 and TRBJ2-7; D is unclear. V dropped 0 bases and J dropped 2 bases, with 14 bases sitting between them. The CDR3 length is 15 residues. In germline, CDR1 is DFQATT, CDR2 SNEGSKA (reference sequence). The CDR3: CSARDRSVSTYEQYF. The DNA of the CDR3 is TGCAGTGCTAGAGATAGGTCAGTTTCGACCTACGAGCAGTACTTC.

This clonotype was picked up a small number of times. The CDR3 DNA reads TGCAGTGCTGATAGCGGGAGGGGCTCCTACAATGAGCAGTTCTTC. It encodes CSADSGRGSYNEQFF. This chain joins TRBV20-1 and TRBJ2-1, with 11 positions matching TRBD2. Germline V CDR1 and CDR2: DFQATT, SNEGSKA (reference sequence). V dropped 5 bases and J dropped 0; count of bases not matched to a gene: 3. This CDR3 region has 15 residues.

This chain joins TRBV3-1 and TRBJ1-2; 8 nucleotides line up with TRBD1. The germline V gene has CDR1 LGHDT and CDR2 YNNKEL (reference sequence). V trimming: 4 bases; J trimming: 2 bases; junction bases outside the gene matches: 6. The CDR3 consists of 15 residues. The CDR3 loop reads CASSPWTGSNYGYTF. Written as DNA, the CDR3 is TGTGCCAGCAGCCCATGGACAGGGAGCAACTATGGCTACACCTTC.

This clonotype was recorded many times. V usage is TRBV7-9 and J usage is TRBJ1-1; 9 positions match TRBD1. Germline V gene lookup returns CDR1 SEHNR and CDR2 FQNEAQ (reference sequence). This CDR3 comprises 17 residues. V lost 5 bases and J lost 0; bases outside the gene matches: 10. The CDR3 DNA is TGTGCCAGCAGCCGCGGACAGGGGTACGATGTGAACACTGAAGCTTTCTTT. Encoded protein: CASSRGQGYDVNTEAFF.

The gene calls are TRBV5-1 and TRBJ2-7; 10 nucleotides align to TRBD2. CDR1 is SGHRS, CDR2 YFSETQ, per germline. The CDR3 spans 17 residues. The V segment lost 1 base and the J segment 7 bases; nucleotides outside the gene matches: 14. The CDR3 bases are TGCGCCAGCAGCTTGTCGGGGCAGCGGGAGGGCCTGGGGGAGCAGTACTTC. Its protein is CASSLSGQREGLGEQYF.

V is TRBV28 and J is TRBJ1-3; D not certain. In germline, CDR1 is MDHEN, CDR2 SYDVKM. V dropped 5 bases and J dropped 0 bases, with 14 bases sitting between them. This CDR3 spans 16 amino acids. CDR3 loop: CASSPPLSLSGNTIYF. The CDR3 nucleotides read TGTGCCAGCAGTCCCCCCCTATCCCTCTCTGGAAACACCATATATTTT.

This clonotype has a count of ten or more. The chain carries TRBV28 and TRBJ1-2, with D tentatively TRBD1 (5 bases). Trimming shortened V by 3 bases and J by 5 bases, and 16 bases separated the two germline ends. Germline V CDR1 and CDR2: MDHEN, SYDVKM. This CDR3 has 15 amino acids. This chain's CDR3 is CASSFSQGRTYGYTF. The CDR3 DNA reads TGTGCCAGCAGTTTTTCGCAGGGAAGAACGTATGGCTACACCTTC.

The chain combines TRBV29-1 with TRBJ2-7; 9 bases match TRBD1. V gave up 6 bases and J gave up 4 bases; unmatched junction bases: 10. The CDR3 is 14 amino acids. The germline gives CDR1 SQVTM, CDR2 ANQGSEA. The chain's CDR3 is CSVTKSGQGYEQYF. CDR3 in DNA: TGCAGCGTGACCAAGTCGGGACAGGGTTACGAGCAGTACTTC.

The chain is built from TRBV10-3 and TRBJ2-5; D possibly matches TRBD1 or TRBD2 (6 bases each). Trimming removed 0 bases from V and 5 bases from J, with 13 bases in between. The germline gives CDR1 ENHRY, CDR2 SYGVKD. The CDR3 spans 15 residues. The CDR3 region is CAISESTGARETQYF. The CDR3 DNA follows: TGTGCCATCAGTGAGTCAACGGGGGCGAGGGAGACCCAGTACTTC.

This clonotype was recorded a few times. This rearrangement joins TRBV10-3 to TRBJ2-3; D is tentatively TRBD1 or TRBD2 (5 bases each). The germline V and J ends were trimmed by 7 bases and 2 bases, with 13 bases remaining between them. The V gene's germline CDR1 is ENHRY and CDR2 SYGVKD. This CDR3 spans 14 amino acids. CDR3 sequence (DNA): TGTGCCATCATGCCGGGGCGCGACACAGATACGCAGTATTTT. Protein sequence: CAIMPGRDTDTQYF.

Only a few counts were recorded for this clonotype. The chain recombines TRBV6-5 with TRBJ2-7; D call uncertain. The CDR3 runs to 15 residues. Germline CDR1 is MNHEY and CDR2 is SVGAGI. The V gene lost 2 bases and the J gene lost 4 bases, with 15 bases spanning the gap. CDR3 amino acids: CASSYGTGSRYEQYF. Written as DNA, the CDR3 is TGTGCCAGCAGTTACGGTACGGGTAGTCGTTACGAGCAGTACTTC.

This clonotype was observed a handful of times. This chain joins TRBV7-9 and TRBJ2-1; a weak D match, TRBD2 (5 bases). Germline V CDR1 and CDR2: SEHNR, FQNEAQ (reference sequence). The CDR3 is 16 amino acids. V was trimmed by 2 bases and J by 0 bases, leaving 11 bases between them. The CDR3 sequence: CASSLYRGTSYNEQFF. The DNA of the CDR3 is TGTGCCAGCAGCTTATATCGGGGAACCTCCTACAATGAGCAGTTCTTC.

The table lists this clonotype with a few counts. The rearrangement links TRBV15 to TRBJ1-2; D is possibly TRBD1 (6 bases). The CDR3 contains 16 residues. The germline CDR1 and CDR2 sequences are LNHNV and YYDKDF (reference sequence). V was shortened by 0 bases and J by 2 bases, with 13 bases between the two germline ends. The CDR3 reads CATSRDRQGWNYGYTF. DNA of the CDR3: TGTGCCACCAGCAGAGATCGGCAGGGGTGGAACTATGGCTACACCTTC.

A few counts support this clonotype. The chain has TRBV7-8 and TRBJ2-1; 9 bases align to TRBD2. Germline CDR1 and CDR2: SGHVS and FQNEAQ. After removal of 4 bases from V and 2 bases from J, the junction contained 3 bases not matched to a gene. The CDR3 length is 15 residues. The CDR3: CASSSGGGAYNEQFF. CDR3 nucleotides: TGTGCCAGCAGCTCCGGCGGGGGGGCCTACAATGAGCAGTTCTTC. The full variable domain, completed using reference TRBV7-8 and TRBJ2-1, is GAGVSQSPRYKVAKRGQDVALRCDPISGHVSLFWYQQALGQGPEFLTYFQNEAQLDKSGLPSDRFFAERPEGSVSTLKIQRTQQEDSAVYLCASSSGGGAYNEQFFGPGTRLTVL.

The chain joins TRBV11-3 to TRBJ1-6; D unresolved. This CDR3 spans 14 amino acids. The germline gives CDR1 SGHNT, CDR2 YENEEA. The V end was cut by 7 bases, the J end by 7 bases, with 14 bases between. The CDR3 protein is CASKAGPANSPLHF. The CDR3, as DNA: TGTGCCAGCAAGGCCGGACCGGCCAATTCACCCCTCCACTTT.

J is TRBJ2-1 and V is TRBV9, with 7 bases aligning to TRBD2. This CDR3 is built from 16 residues. CDR1 is SGDLS, CDR2 YYNGEE, per germline. The junction had 18 bases not matched to a gene; V was cut back by 4 bases and J by 11 bases. The CDR3: CASSPLFPGTTPQQFF. The CDR3 DNA reads as TGTGCCAGCAGCCCACTCTTCCCCGGGACTACCCCCCAGCAGTTCTTC. Full variable domain (remainder filled in from reference TRBV9 and TRBJ2-1): DSGVTQTPKHLITATGQRVTLRCSPRSGDLSVYWYQQSLDQGLQFLIQYYNGEERAKGNILERFSAQQFPDLHSELNLSSLELGDSALYFCASSPLFPGTTPQQFFGPGTRLTVL.

The chain combines TRBV29-1 with TRBJ2-5; the match to TRBD1 covers 8 bases. Germline V gene data show CDR1 as SQVTM and CDR2 as ANQGSEA. V trimming: 7 bases; J trimming: 5 bases; junction bases outside the gene matches: 9. This CDR3 has 13 amino acids. In DNA form, the CDR3 reads TGCAGCGCCAGGCTACAGGGGGGTGAGACCCAGTACTTC. Translation: CSARLQGGETQYF.